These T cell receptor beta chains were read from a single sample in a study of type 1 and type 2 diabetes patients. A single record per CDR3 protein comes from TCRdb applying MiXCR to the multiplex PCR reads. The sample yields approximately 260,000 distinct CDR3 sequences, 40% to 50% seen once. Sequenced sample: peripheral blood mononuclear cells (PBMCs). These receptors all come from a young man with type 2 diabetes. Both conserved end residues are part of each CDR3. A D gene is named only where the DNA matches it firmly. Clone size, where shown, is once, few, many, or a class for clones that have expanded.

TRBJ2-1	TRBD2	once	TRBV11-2	TGTGCCAGCAGCTTTATAGCGGGGGGACCTTACTCCTACAATGAGCAGTTCTTC	CASSFIAGGPYSYNEQFF
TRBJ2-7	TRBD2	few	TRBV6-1	TGTGCCAGCAGTGAGCAGGAGCGGGAGTGGGACTCCTACGAGCAGTACTTC	CASSEQEREWDSYEQYF
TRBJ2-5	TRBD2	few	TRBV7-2	TGTGCCAGCAGCTTAGCCGGGGGAGGGGTCCAAGAGACCCAGTACTTC	CASSLAGGGVQETQYF
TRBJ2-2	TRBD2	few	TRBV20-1	TGCAGTGCTAGGGGACTAGCGGGGACCGGGGAGCTGTTTTTT	CSARGLAGTGELFF
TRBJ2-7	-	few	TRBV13	TGTGCCAGCAGCTTAACAGGTCCTACATCCTACGAGCAGTACTTC	CASSLTGPTSYEQYF
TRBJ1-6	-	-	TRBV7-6	TGTGCCAGCAGCTTACGGGGGGGCTCCTATAATTCACCCCTCCACTTT	CASSLRGGSYNSPLHF
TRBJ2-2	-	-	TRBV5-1	TGCGCCAGCAGCGACCGGGGCGAGACGAACACCGGGGAGCTGTTTTTT	CASSDRGETNTGELFF
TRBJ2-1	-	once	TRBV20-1	TGCAGTGCCAAGTGGGTCAGCTCCTACAATGAGCAGTTCTTC	CSAKWVSSYNEQFF
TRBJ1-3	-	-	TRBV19	TGTGCCAGTAGTATGTCCGACTCTGGAAACACCATATATTTT	CASSMSDSGNTIYF
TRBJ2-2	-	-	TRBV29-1	TGCAGCGCGACCCATCTGTCTCAACAACCCGGGGAGCTGTTTTTT	CSATHLSQQPGELFF
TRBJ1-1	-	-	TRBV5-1	TGCGCCAGCAGCACGGGGGGGGGAGGCACTGAAGCTTTCTTT	CASSTGGGGTEAFF
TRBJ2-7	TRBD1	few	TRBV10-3	TGTGCCATCAGGCTTGGACAGGGGTACATCGAGCAGTACTTC	CAIRLGQGYIEQYF
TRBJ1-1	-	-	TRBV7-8	TGTGCCAGCAGAACTAACACAGGGAACACTGAAGCTTTCTTT	CASRTNTGNTEAFF
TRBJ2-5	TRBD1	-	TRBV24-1	TGTGCCACCGCTGTGGCCGGGACAGGGTCCGAAGAGACCCAGTACTTC	CATAVAGTGSEETQYF
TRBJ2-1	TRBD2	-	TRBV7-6	TGTGCCAGCAGCTTAGGGGCGGCGGGAGGTCTTATAGGGCCCTCCAATGAGCAGTTCTTC	CASSLGAAGGLIGPSNEQFF
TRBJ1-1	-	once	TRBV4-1	TGCGCCAGCAAGGGGGACAACACTGAAGCTTTCTTT	CASKGDNTEAFF
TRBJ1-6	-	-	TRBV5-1	TGCGCCAGCAGCCCGAACCTGGAACCCCTCCACTTT	CASSPNLEPLHF
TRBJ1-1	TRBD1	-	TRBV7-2	TGTGCCAGCAGCAGGGACAGGGGCTCCAGATTTGAAGCTTTCTTT	CASSRDRGSRFEAFF
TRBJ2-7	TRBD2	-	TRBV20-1	TGCAGTGCTAGACTAGCGGGAGTCTCCGAGCAGTACTTC	CSARLAGVSEQYF
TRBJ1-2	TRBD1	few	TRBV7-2	TGTGCCAGCAGTTTCGACAGGGATGATGGCTACACCTTC	CASSFDRDDGYTF
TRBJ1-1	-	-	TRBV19	TGTGCCAGTAGTCAACAACAGAACACTGAAGCTTTCTTT	CASSQQQNTEAFF
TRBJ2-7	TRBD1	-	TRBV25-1	TGTGCCAGCAACCACGGACAGGGCGTCCCCTACGAGCAGTACTTC	CASNHGQGVPYEQYF
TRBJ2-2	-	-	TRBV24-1	TGTGCCACGCCCGGGGAGCTGTTTTTT	CATPGELFF
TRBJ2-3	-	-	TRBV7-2	TGTGCCAGCAGCTCGACGGGTACGCAGTATTTT	CASSSTGTQYF
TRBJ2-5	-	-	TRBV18	TGTGCCAGCTCACCACCTGTCACGGGGGAGACCCAGTACTTC	CASSPPVTGETQYF
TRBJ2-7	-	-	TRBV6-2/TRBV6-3	TGTGCCAGCAGTGACCCAAGAGGGGATCTCTACGAGCAGTACTTC	CASSDPRGDLYEQYF
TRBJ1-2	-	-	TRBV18	TGTGCCAGCTCAACAACAGGGAACTATGGCTACACCTTC	CASSTTGNYGYTF
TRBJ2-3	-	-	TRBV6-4	TGTGCCAGCAGTGACGCAGGGAGACCTAGCACAGATACGCAGTATTTT	CASSDAGRPSTDTQYF
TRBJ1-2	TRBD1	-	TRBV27	TGTGCCAGCAGTTTTCGGGGACAGCTTAACTATGGCTACACCTTC	CASSFRGQLNYGYTF
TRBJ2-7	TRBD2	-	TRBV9	TGTGCCAGCAGCGTCAATGGGGGAGGGAGCCACGAGCAGTACTTC	CASSVNGGGSHEQYF
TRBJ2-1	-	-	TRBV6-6	TGTGCCAGCAGTTACCGGCCGACCAGATACAATGAGCAGTTCTTC	CASSYRPTRYNEQFF
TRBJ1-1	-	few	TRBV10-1	TGCGCCAGCGGTCAGGAAGAGAACACTGAAGCTTTCTTT	CASGQEENTEAFF
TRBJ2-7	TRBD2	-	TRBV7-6	TGTGCCAGCAGCCCAGAGACCGGGACTACTGACGAGCAGTACTTC	CASSPETGTTDEQYF
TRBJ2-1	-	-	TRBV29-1	TGCAGCGTTGTAGTCCCTTACAATGAGCAGTTCTTC	CSVVVPYNEQFF
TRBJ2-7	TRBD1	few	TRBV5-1	TGCGCCAGCAGCTTGGGGACAGGGGGCCACGAGCAGTACTTC	CASSLGTGGHEQYF
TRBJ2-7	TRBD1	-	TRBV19	TGTGCCAGTAGTCCCCAACAATGGGACAGACCCTACGAGCAGTACTTC	CASSPQQWDRPYEQYF
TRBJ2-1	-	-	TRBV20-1	TGCAGTGCTCGGGCGGGTGGGAGCGCCCACAATGAGCAGTTCTTC	CSARAGGSAHNEQFF
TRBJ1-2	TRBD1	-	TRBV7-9	TGTGCCAGCAGCCAAGACAGGGCTGGGGGGGATGGCTACACCTTC	CASSQDRAGGDGYTF
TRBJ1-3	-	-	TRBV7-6	TGTGCCAGCAGCATCTCTCCCATGGCTTTAGCTGGAAATACCATATATTTT	CASSISPMALAGNTIYF
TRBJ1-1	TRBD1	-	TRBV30	TGTGCCTGGAGGCCAGGGGGGAACACTGAAGCTTTCTTT	CAWRPGGNTEAFF
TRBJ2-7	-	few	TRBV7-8	TGTGCCAGCAGGCCCTTCTCGGACAGCTACGAGCAGTACTTC	CASRPFSDSYEQYF
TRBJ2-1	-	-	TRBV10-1	TGCGCCATCCCCTCGGGGACGGACCGATCCTACAATGAGCAGTTCTTC	CAIPSGTDRSYNEQFF
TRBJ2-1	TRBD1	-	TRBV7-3	TGTGCCAGCAGCTTACTACAGGGGAGCGATGAGCAGTTCTTC	CASSLLQGSDEQFF
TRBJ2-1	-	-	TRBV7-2	TGTGCCAGCAGCCCTGACACGTTAAAGCAGTTCTTC	CASSPDTLKQFF
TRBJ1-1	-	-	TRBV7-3	TGTGCCAGCAGCTTAGCAGGCAGGGTGGGAACTGAAGCTTTCTTT	CASSLAGRVGTEAFF
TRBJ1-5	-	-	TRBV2	TGTGCCAGCGGGGGCAGGGTTAGCAATCAGCCCCAGCATTTT	CASGGRVSNQPQHF
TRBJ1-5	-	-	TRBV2	TGTGCCAGCAGTGCCGTACCCACAGGGATGAATCAGCCCCAGCATTTT	CASSAVPTGMNQPQHF
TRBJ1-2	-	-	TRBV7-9	TGTGCCAGCAGCTTATCCGGCAGGAATACTAACTATGGCTACACCTTC	CASSLSGRNTNYGYTF
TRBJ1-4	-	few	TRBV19	TGTGCCGGCCAGATTACCCGCCCAAGTATTGAAAAACTGTTTTTT	CAGQITRPSIEKLFF
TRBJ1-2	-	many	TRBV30	TGTGCCTGGTGGGACGGACTTTACTATGGCTACACCTTC	CAWWDGLYYGYTF
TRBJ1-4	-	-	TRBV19	TGTGCCAGTAGTATCCAGGGCACAACTAATGAAAAACTGTTTTTT	CASSIQGTTNEKLFF
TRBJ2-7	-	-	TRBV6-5	TGTGCCACCCAGCCTTACGAGCAGTACTTC	CATQPYEQYF
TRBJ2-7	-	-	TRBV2	TGTGCCAGCAGTTTATATCTACCATCTCGAACCCCTTACGAGCAGTACTTC	CASSLYLPSRTPYEQYF